Presented here are 3 T cell receptor beta chains from one specimen sequenced in a study of cytomegalovirus exposure and HLA in healthy donors. 60 Vbeta and 13 Jbeta primers were used in PCR. Sequencing used immunoSEQ multiplex PCR; TCRdb keeps in-frame clones, though not all of them. This table has around 200,000 clones, 70% to 80% appearing once. Material for sequencing was PBMCs. The source of these receptors is a woman in her thirties in good health and CMV-seropositive.

This clone appeared a few times. The chain uses TRBV11-3 and TRBJ1-1; no firm D call. The length of the CDR3 is 13 residues. Trimming cost V 2 bases and J 3 bases, with 7 bases left between them. Germline CDR1 SGHNT, CDR2 YENEEA. The DNA of the CDR3 is TGTGCCAGCAGCTTAAGCGGGGACACTGAAGCTTTCTTT. Residues: CASSLSGDTEAFF.

V usage is TRBV5-1 and J usage is TRBJ2-7; 9 positions match TRBD1. Germline assignment: CDR1 SGHRS and CDR2 YFSETQ. The CDR3 sequence is 14 residues long. Trimming at V came to 3 bases and at J to 3 bases, leaving 4 bases not matched to a gene. The CDR3 nucleotides read TGCGCCAGCAGCTCAGGGACAGGGTACTACGAGCAGTACTTC. Protein product: CASSSGTGYYEQYF.

V is TRBV29-1 and J is TRBJ2-7; the match to TRBD1 covers 9 bases. Germline V CDR1 and CDR2: SQVTM, ANQGSEA. The CDR3 covers 16 residues. V trimming: 4 bases; J trimming: 3 bases; junction bases outside the gene matches: 13. The CDR3 region is CSVGGGKKGQGYEQYF. The DNA of the CDR3 is TGCAGCGTTGGAGGGGGAAAAAAGGGACAGGGCTACGAGCAGTACTTC.